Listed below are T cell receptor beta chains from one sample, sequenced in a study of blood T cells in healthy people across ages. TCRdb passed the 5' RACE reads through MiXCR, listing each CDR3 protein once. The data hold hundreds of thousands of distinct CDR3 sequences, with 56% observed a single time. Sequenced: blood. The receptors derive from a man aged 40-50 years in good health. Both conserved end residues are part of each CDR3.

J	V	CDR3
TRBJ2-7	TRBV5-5	CASSRGDRFSYEQYF
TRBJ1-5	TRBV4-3	CASSQNDGRHSNQPQHF
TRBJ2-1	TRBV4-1	CASSQDPVLAGGSSYNEQFF
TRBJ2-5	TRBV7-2	CASSLARLGRETQYF
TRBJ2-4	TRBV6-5	CAIRPFAGDPKNIQYF
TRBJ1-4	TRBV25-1	CASSERSVNEKLFF
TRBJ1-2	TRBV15	CATSPQTKGGYTF
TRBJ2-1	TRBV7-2	CASSFGGSVGDNERFF
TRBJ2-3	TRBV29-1	CSVVGRHTDTQYF
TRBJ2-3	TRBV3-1	CASSQRRASTDTQYF
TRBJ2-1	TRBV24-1	CATSDLEPSGASPYNEQFF
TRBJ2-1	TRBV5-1	CASRQESSYNEQFF
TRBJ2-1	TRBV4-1	CASSQGQGSEQFF
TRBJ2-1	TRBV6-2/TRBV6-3	CASNKDLLGPTTPDNEQFF
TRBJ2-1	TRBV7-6	CASSLGLGSGGAFNEQFF
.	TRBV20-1	CSARDPGQTPYEQYF
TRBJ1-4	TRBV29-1	CSVEDIQATNEKLFF